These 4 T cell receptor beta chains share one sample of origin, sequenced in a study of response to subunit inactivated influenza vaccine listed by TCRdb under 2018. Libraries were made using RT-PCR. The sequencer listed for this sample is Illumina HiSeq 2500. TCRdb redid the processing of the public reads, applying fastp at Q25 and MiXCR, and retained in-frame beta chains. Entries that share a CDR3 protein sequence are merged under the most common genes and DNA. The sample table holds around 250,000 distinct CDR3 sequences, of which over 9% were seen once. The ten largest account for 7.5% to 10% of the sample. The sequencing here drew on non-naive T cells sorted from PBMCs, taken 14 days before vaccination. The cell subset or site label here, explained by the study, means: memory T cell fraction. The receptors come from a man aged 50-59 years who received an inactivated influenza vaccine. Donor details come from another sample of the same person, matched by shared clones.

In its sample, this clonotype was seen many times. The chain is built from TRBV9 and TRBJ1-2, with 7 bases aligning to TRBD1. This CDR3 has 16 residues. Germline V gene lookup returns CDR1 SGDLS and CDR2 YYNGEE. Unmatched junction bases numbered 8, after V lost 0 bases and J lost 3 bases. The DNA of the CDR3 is TGTGCCAGCAGCGTAGAATTCACAGGGGTCCACTATGGCTACACCTTC. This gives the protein CASSVEFTGVHYGYTF.

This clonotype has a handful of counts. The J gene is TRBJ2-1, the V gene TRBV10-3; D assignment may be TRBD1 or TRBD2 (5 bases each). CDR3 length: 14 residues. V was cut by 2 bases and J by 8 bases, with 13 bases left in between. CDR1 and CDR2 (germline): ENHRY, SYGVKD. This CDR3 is CAISELGARYEQFF. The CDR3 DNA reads TGTGCCATCAGTGAGCTCGGGGCGCGCTATGAGCAGTTCTTC.

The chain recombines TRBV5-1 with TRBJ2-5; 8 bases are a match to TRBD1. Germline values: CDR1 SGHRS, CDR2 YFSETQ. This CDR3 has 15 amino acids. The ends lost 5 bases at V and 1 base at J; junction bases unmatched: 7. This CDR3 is CASREDRGLQETQYF. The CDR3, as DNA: TGCGCCAGCAGGGAAGACAGGGGACTCCAAGAGACCCAGTACTTC.

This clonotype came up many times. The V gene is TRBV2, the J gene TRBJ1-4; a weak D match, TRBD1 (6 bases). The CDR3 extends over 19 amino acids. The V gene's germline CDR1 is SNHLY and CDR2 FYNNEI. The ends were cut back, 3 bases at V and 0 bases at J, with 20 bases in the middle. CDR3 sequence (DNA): TGTGCCAGCAGTGATCTCTGGACAGTTGGTGATCCAACTAATGAAAAACTGTTTTTT. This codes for CASSDLWTVGDPTNEKLFF.